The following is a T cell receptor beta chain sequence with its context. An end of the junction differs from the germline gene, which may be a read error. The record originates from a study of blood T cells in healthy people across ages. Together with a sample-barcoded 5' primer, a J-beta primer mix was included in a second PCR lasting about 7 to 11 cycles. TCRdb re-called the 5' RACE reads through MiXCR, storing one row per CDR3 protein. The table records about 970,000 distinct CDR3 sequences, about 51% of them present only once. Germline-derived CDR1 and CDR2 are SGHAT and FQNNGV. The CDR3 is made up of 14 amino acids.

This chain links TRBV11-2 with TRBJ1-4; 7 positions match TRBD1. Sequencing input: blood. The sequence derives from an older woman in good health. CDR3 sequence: CTSSWGQLNEKLFF. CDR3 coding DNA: TGTACCAGCAGCTGGGGACAGTTAAATGAAAAACTGTTTTTT.